The clone carrying this T cell receptor (beta chain) occurred a few times. Its antigen is currently unknown. These data originate in a study of identical twins. A universal primer binding site was introduced by template switching. The final cDNA contained unique molecular identifiers. MiXCR, applied by TCRdb to the 5' RACE reads, yields one record per CDR3 protein. Counted here are a few hundred thousand distinct CDR3 sequences, roughly 13% occurring once; the ten biggest clones make up 3.5% to 5%. Study outcomes and limitations: There were fewer insertions in abundant cord blood beta clonotypes, but memory repertoires showed no such pattern. Excess twin sharing in beta out-of-frame sequences was weaker.

Germline CDR1 is SGHRS and CDR2 is YFSETQ. Trimming stripped 5 bases from V and 2 bases from J, with 11 bases between. This CDR3 spans 14 amino acids. These data also featured in a second study, about yellow fever vaccine responses in identical twins.

What was sequenced was memory (CD45RO+) T cells sorted from blood. This TCR came from a woman between 18 and 29 years old in good health. The chain employs TRBV5-1 and TRBJ1-3; tentative D call: TRBD1 (6 bases). The CDR3: CASRREGAGNTIYF. The CDR3 DNA reads TGCGCCAGCAGGCGAGAGGGGGCTGGAAACACCATATATTTT. Full variable domain (outside the CDR3, taken from reference TRBV5-1 and TRBJ1-3): KAGVTQTPRYLIKTRGQQVTLSCSPISGHRSVSWYQQTPGQGLQFLFEYFSETQRNKGNFPGRFSGRQFSNSRSEMNVSTLELGDSALYLCASRREGAGNTIYFGEGSWLTVV.